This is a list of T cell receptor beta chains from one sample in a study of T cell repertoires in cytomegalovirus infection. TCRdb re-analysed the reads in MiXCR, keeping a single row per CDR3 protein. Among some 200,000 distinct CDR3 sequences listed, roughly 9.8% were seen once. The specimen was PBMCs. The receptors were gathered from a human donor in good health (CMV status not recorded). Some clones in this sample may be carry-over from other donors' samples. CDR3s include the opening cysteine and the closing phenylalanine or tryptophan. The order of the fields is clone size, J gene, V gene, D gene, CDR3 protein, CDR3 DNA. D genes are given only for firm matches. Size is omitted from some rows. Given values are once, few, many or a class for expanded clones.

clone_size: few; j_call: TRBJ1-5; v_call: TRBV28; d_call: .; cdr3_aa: CASSLGTISSGQPQHF; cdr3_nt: TGTGCCAGCAGTTTAGGGACAATCAGTTCAGGTCAGCCCCAGCATTTT
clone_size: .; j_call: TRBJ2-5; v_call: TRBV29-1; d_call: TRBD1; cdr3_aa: CSGGTGGQETQYF; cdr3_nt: TGCAGCGGGGGGACAGGGGGCCAGGAGACCCAGTACTTC
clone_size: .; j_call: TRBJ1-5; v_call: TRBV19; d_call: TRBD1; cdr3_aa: CASSRQGISDQPQHF; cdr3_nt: TGTGCCAGTAGCCGACAGGGGATTTCGGATCAGCCCCAGCATTTT
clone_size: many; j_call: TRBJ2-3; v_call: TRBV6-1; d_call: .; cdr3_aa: CASTQDRGATDTQYF; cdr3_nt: TGTGCCAGCACCCAGGATAGGGGCGCCACAGATACGCAGTATTTT
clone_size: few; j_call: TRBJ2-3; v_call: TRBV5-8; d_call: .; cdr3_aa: CASSLQGQGTDTQYF; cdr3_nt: TGTGCCAGCAGCTTACAGGGCCAGGGCACAGATACGCAGTATTTT
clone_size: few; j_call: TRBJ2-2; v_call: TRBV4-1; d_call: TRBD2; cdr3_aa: CASSLTSGSRRNTGELFF; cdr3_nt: TGCGCCAGCAGCCTGACTAGCGGGAGCCGCCGGAACACCGGGGAGCTGTTTTTT
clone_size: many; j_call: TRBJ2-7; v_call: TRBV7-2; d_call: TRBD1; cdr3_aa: CASSLVPAQGEQYF; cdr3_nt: TGTGCCAGCAGCTTAGTCCCTGCACAGGGGGAGCAGTACTTC
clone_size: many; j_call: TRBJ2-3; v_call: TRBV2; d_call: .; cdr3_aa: CASSYGPGGSTDTQYF; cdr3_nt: TGTGCCAGCAGCTACGGCCCCGGGGGTAGCACAGATACGCAGTATTTT
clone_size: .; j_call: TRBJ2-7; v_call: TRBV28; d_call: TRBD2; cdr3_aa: CASSPLTSGSYEQYF; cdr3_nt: TGTGCCAGCAGTCCGCTAACTAGCGGGAGCTACGAGCAGTACTTC
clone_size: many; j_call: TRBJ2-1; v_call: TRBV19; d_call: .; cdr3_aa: CASSMSRRTKDNEQFF; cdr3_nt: TGTGCCAGTAGTATGAGTCGACGGACCAAGGACAATGAGCAGTTCTTC
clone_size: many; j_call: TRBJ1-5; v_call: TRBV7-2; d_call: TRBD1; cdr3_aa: CASSLEQGDQPQHF; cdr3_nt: TGTGCCAGCAGCTTAGAACAGGGGGATCAGCCCCAGCATTTT
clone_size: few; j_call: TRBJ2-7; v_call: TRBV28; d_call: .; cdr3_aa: CASSLYGTDTVYEQYF; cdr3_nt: TGTGCCAGCAGTTTATACGGGACCGACACCGTCTACGAGCAGTACTTC
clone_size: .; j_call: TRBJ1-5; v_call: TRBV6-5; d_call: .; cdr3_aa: CASSWTKNQPQHF; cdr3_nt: TGTGCCAGCAGTTGGACTAAGAATCAGCCCCAGCATTTT
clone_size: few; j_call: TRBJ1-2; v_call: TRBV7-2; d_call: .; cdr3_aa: CASSSIGVRSKVGYGYTF; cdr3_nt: TGTGCCAGCAGCTCCATAGGGGTCAGGAGTAAGGTTGGATATGGCTACACCTTC
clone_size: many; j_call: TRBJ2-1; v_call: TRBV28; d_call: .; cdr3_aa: CASSSDSNEQFF; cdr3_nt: TGTGCCAGCAGTTCAGACTCCAATGAGCAGTTCTTC
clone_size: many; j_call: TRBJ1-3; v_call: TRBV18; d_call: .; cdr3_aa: CASSPPQYGNTIYF; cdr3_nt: TGTGCCAGCTCACCACCGCAGTATGGAAACACCATATATTTT
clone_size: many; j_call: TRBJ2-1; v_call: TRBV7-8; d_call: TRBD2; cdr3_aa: CASSLIAGGPISYNEQFF; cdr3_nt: TGTGCCAGCAGCTTAATAGCGGGGGGACCCATTTCCTACAATGAGCAGTTCTTC
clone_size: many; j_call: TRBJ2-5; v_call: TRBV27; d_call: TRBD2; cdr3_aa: CASSRLAGGSGETQYF; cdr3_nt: TGTGCCAGCAGCCGACTAGCGGGGGGGAGTGGAGAGACCCAGTACTTC
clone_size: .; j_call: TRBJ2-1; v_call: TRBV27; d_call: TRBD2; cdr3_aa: CASSREISSYNEQFF; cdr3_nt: TGTGCCAGCTCGCGGGAGATCAGCTCCTACAATGAGCAGTTCTTC
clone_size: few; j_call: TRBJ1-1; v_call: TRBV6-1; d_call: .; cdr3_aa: CASRGGGTEAFF; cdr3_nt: TGTGCCAGCAGAGGGGGGGGCACTGAAGCTTTCTTT
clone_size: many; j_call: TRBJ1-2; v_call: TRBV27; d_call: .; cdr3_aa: CASSDPSYGYTF; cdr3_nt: TGTGCCAGCAGTGACCCGAGCTATGGCTACACCTTC
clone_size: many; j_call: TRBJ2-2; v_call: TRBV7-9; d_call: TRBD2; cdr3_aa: CASNSRGWLAGDSAGELFF; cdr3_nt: TGTGCCAGCAACTCCCGGGGGTGGCTAGCGGGAGATTCGGCCGGGGAGCTGTTTTTT
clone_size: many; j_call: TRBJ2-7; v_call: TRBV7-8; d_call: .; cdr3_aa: CASSHLSLYEQYF; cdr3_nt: TGTGCCAGCAGCCATTTGTCCCTCTACGAGCAGTACTTC
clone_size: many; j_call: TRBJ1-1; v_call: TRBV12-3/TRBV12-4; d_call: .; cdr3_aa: CASAGQSMNTEAFF; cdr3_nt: TGTGCCAGCGCGGGGCAGTCCATGAACACTGAAGCTTTCTTT
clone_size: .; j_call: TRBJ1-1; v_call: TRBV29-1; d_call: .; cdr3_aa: CSVDVNEAFF; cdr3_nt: TGCAGCGTTGATGTGAATGAAGCTTTCTTT
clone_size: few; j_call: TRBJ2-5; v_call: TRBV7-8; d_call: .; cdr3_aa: CASSPRTNRRETQYF; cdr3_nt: TGTGCCAGCAGCCCCAGGACAAACCGAAGGGAGACCCAGTACTTC
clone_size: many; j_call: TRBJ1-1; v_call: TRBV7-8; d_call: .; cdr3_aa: CASSLGEVAEAFF; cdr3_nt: TGTGCCAGCAGCTTAGGCGAGGTTGCTGAAGCTTTCTTT
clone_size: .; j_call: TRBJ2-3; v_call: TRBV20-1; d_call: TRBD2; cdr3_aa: CSAPNLVTSGTYRDTQYF; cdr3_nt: TGCAGTGCTCCCAACTTGGTCACTAGCGGGACCTATCGAGATACGCAGTATTTT
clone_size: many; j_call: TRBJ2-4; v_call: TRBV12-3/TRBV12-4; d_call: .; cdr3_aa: CASGIAKNIQYF; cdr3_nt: TGTGCCAGCGGGATAGCCAAAAACATTCAGTACTTC
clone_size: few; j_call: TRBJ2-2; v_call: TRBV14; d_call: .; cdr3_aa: CASSQVGGRGTGELFF; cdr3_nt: TGTGCCAGCAGCCAAGTCGGGGGGCGCGGGACCGGGGAGCTGTTTTTT
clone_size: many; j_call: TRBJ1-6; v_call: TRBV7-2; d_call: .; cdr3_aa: CASSLVFAAGDSPLHF; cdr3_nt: TGTGCCAGCAGCTTAGTTTTCGCGGCAGGGGATTCACCCCTCCACTTT
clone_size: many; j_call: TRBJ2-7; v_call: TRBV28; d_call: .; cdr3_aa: CASTGGTDGRNEQYF; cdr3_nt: TGTGCCAGCACGGGCGGAACAGATGGAAGAAACGAGCAGTACTTC
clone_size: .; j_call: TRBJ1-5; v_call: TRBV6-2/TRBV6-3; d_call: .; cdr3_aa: CASSPHHTGPQQTQHF; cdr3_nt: TGTGCCAGCAGCCCCCATCATACGGGTCCTCAACAGACCCAGCATTTT
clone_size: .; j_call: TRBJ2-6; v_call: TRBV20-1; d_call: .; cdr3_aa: CSAEPLQGSLSGANVLTF; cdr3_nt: TGCAGTGCTGAGCCCTTACAGGGATCTCTCTCTGGGGCCAACGTCCTGACTTTC
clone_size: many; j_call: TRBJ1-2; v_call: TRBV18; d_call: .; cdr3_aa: CASSLTEPYGYTF; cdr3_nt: TGTGCCAGCTCACTGACGGAGCCTTATGGCTACACCTTC
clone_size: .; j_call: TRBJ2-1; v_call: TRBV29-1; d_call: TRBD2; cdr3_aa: CSITGLAGIYNEQFF; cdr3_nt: TGCAGTATCACAGGACTAGCGGGTATCTACAATGAGCAGTTCTTC
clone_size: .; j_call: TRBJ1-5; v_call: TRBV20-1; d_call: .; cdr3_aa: CSAREGDLRPQHF; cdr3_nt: TGCAGTGCTAGAGAAGGGGATTTAAGGCCCCAGCATTTT
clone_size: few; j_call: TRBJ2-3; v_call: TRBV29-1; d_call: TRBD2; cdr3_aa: CSVERAGDRPTDTQYF; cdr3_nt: TGCAGCGTTGAAAGGGCGGGGGATAGGCCTACAGATACGCAGTATTTT
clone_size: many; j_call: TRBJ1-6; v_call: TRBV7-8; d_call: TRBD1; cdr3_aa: CASSLDRGISPLHF; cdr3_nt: TGTGCCAGCAGCTTGGACAGGGGAATTTCACCCCTCCACTTT
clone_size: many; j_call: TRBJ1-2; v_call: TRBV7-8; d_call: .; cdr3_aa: CASSSNDQGAYSGYTF; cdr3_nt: TGTGCCAGCAGCTCGAACGACCAGGGAGCCTATAGTGGCTACACCTTC
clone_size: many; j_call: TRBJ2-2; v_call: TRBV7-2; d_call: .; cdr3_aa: CASSLEGRDTGELFF; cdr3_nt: TGTGCCAGCAGCTTAGAGGGCAGAGACACCGGGGAGCTGTTTTTT
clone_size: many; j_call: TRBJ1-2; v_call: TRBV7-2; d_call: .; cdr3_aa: CASSPTSELSNYGYTF; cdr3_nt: TGTGCCAGCAGCCCCACCTCGGAGCTTTCAAACTATGGCTACACCTTC
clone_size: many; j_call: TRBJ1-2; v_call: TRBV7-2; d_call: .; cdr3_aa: CASSSGPKGYGYTF; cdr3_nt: TGTGCCAGCAGCTCCGGACCGAAGGGCTATGGCTACACCTTC
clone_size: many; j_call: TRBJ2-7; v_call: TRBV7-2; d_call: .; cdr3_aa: CASSRLHYEQYF; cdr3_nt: TGTGCCAGCAGCCGTCTCCATTACGAGCAGTACTTC
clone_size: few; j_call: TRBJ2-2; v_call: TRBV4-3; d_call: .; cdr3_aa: CASSQDLGGANTGELFF; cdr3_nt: TGCGCCAGCAGCCAAGATTTGGGGGGCGCAAACACCGGGGAGCTGTTTTTT
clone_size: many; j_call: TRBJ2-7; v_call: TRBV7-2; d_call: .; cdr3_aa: CASSPPVGRYEQYF; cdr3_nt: TGTGCCAGCAGCCCACCCGTAGGGCGATACGAGCAGTACTTC
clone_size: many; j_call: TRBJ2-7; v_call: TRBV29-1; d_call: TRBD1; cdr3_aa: CSVGQALSYEQYF; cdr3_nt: TGCAGCGTCGGACAGGCACTTTCCTACGAGCAGTACTTC
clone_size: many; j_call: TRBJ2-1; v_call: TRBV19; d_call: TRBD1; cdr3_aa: CASSIAETGGYNEQFF; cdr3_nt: TGTGCCAGTAGTATTGCCGAGACAGGGGGCTACAATGAGCAGTTCTTC
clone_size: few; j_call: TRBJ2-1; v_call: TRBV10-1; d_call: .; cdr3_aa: CASSDEPHEQFF; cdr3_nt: TGCGCCAGCAGTGATGAGCCCCATGAGCAGTTCTTC
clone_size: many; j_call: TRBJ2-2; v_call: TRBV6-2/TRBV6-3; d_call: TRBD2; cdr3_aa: CASSGLAENTGELFF; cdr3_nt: TGTGCCAGCAGTGGACTAGCGGAGAACACCGGGGAGCTGTTTTTT
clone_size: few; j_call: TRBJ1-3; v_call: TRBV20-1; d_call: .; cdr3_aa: CSARAGVPGNTIYF; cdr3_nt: TGCAGTGCTAGAGCTGGGGTTCCTGGAAACACCATATATTTT
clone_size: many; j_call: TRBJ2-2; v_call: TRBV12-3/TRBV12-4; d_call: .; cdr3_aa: CASSLLQLPAGELFF; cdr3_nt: TGTGCCAGCAGTTTATTACAGTTACCTGCCGGGGAGCTGTTTTTT
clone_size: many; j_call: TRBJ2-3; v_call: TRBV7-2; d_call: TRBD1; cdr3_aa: CASSKSGTGFTDTQYF; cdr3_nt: TGTGCCAGCAGCAAATCCGGGACAGGGTTCACAGATACGCAGTATTTT
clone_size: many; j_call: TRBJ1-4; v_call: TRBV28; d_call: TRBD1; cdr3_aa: CASGVTGRVEKLFF; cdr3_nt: TGTGCCAGCGGAGTGACAGGGCGGGTTGAAAAACTGTTTTTT
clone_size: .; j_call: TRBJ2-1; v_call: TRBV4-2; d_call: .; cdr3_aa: CASSQDPDNEQFF; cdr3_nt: TGTGCCAGCAGCCAAGATCCCGACAATGAGCAGTTCTTC
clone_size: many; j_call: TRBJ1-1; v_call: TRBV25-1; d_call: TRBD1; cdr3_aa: CASSGRGRGAGITEAFF; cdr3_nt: TGTGCCAGCAGTGGCAGGGGGCGCGGGGCTGGAATCACTGAAGCTTTCTTT
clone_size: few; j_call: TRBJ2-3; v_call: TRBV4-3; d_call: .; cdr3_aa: CASSQQTSSGTDTQYF; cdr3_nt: TGCGCCAGCAGCCAGCAGACGTCCTCGGGGACAGATACGCAGTATTTT
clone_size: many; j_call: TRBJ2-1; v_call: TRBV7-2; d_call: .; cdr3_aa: CASSFGYRVNEQFF; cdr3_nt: TGTGCCAGCAGCTTCGGTTACCGGGTCAATGAGCAGTTCTTC
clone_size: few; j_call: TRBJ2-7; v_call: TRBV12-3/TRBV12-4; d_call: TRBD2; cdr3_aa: CASSFDRGDEQYF; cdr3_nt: TGTGCCAGCAGTTTTGACCGGGGGGATGAGCAGTACTTC